Below, 10 T cell receptor beta chains from the same sample are listed, as sequenced in a study of cytomegalovirus exposure and HLA in healthy donors (dated by TCRdb to 2016 to 2017). The receptor library was made with the immunoSEQ multiplex PCR assay. A mixture of 60 forward primers for TCR Vbeta segments and 13 reverse primers for TCR Jbeta segments was used in the multiplex PCR. The table comes from immuneACCESS by way of TCRdb, which keeps in-frame sequences with V and J called. Part of the clones is missing from these tables; in studies checked, under half for an unresolved V gene and the rest for unknown reasons. This sample gives about 120,000 clones in total; roughly 80% of them show up just once. The top ten constitute 3.6% of the sample. The sequenced sample consisted of PBMCs. These receptors were taken from a woman aged 40 to 49 in good health and CMV-seropositive.

In DNA, the CDR3 is TGTGCCAGCAGCCTCACAGGCTACGAGCAGTACTTC. Translation: CASSLTGYEQYF. This chain joins TRBV11-2 and TRBJ2-7; possibly TRBD1 for D (5 bases). This CDR3 comprises 12 residues. Deletions cut 5 bases from V and 3 bases from J, with 8 bases between. The germline gives CDR1 SGHAT, CDR2 FQNNGV.

The rearrangement links TRBV5-8 to TRBJ2-1; D perhaps matches TRBD2 (5 bases). The CDR3 length is 14 residues. Trimming left V 4 bases short and J 9 bases short, with 17 bases between. CDR1 and CDR2 (germline): SGHTS, YDEGEE. CDR3 protein: CASSPRPNLAEQFF. The DNA for the CDR3 is TGTGCCAGCAGCCCTAGACCGAATCTAGCTGAGCAGTTCTTC.

As for this clone: The junction differs from germline at one of its ends, possibly a read error. V and J are TRBV27 and TRBJ2-3; perhaps TRBD2 as D (5 bases). CDR3 length: 16 amino acids. CDR1 is MNHEY, CDR2 SMNVEV, per germline (reference sequence). This chain's CDR3 is CASSSRKFASTDMQYF. DNA of the CDR3: TGTGCCAGCAGTTCCCGGAAATTTGCTAGCACAGATATGCAGTATTTT.

Here the CDR3 reads CASSYSGGFATEAFF. As DNA, the CDR3 is TGTGCCAGCAGTTACTCGGGGGGGTTTGCCACTGAAGCTTTCTTT. The V and J genes are TRBV6-5 and TRBJ1-1; a possible D gene is TRBD1 (5 bases). V was trimmed by 0 bases and J by 4 bases, leaving 12 bases between them. CDR3 size: 15 residues. Germline loops: CDR1 MNHEY, CDR2 SVGAGI.

The V and J genes are TRBV19 and TRBJ2-1; 7 bases align to TRBD2. V lost 4 bases to trimming and J lost 5 bases; unmatched junction nucleotides: 14. The CDR3 covers 17 residues. Germline V gene sequence: CDR1 LNHDA, CDR2 SQIVND (reference sequence). The CDR3 DNA reads TGTGCCAGTAGTACTCCCGTCAGCGGGATAGGCCACAATGAGCAGTTCTTC. The encoded protein is CASSTPVSGIGHNEQFF.

This chain connects TRBV5-1 to TRBJ2-3; TRBD1 agrees at 10 bases. V was clipped by 0 bases and J by 4 bases; unmatched bases: 2. The CDR3 is 15 residues long. CDR1 is SGHRS, CDR2 YFSETQ, per germline. The CDR3 here is CASSLGQGAADTQYF. The CDR3 coding sequence is TGCGCCAGCAGCTTGGGACAGGGGGCCGCAGATACGCAGTATTTT.

This clone was recorded once. CDR3 in amino acids: CASSPGLTSYEQYF. CDR3 coding DNA: TGTGCCAGCAGTCCTGGACTTACCTCCTACGAGCAGTACTTC. The chain joins TRBV27 to TRBJ2-7; D may be TRBD2 (5 bases). Germline-derived CDR1 and CDR2 are MNHEY and SMNVEV (reference sequence). V lost 5 bases and J 0 bases, leaving 11 bases between the germline ends. The CDR3 has 14 amino acids.

V gene TRBV7-3 combines with J gene TRBJ2-3; TRBD2 might be the D (6 bases). V lost 1 base to trimming and J lost 2 bases, with 10 bases between them. Germline V CDR1 and CDR2: SGHTA, FQGTGA. CDR3 size: 15 residues. CDR3 sequence (DNA): TGTGCCAGCAGCTTAATCGGGGAGGCCACAGATACGCAGTATTTT. Its protein is CASSLIGEATDTQYF. Combining the CDR3 with reference TRBV7-3 and TRBJ2-3 gives the whole variable domain GAGVSQTPSNKVTEKGKYVELRCDPISGHTALYWYRQSLGQGPEFLIYFQGTGAADDSGLPNDRFFAVRPEGSVSTLKIQRTERGDSAVYLCASSLIGEATDTQYFGPGTRLTVL.

This clone was seen a few times. The gene calls are TRBV7-2 and TRBJ1-2, with a tentative D call TRBD1 (5 bases). Germline CDR1 and CDR2: SGHTA and FQGNSA. V was cut by 3 bases and J by 4 bases, with 12 bases left in between. This CDR3 spans 14 amino acids. CDR3 in amino acids: CASSFTGGSYGYTF. The CDR3 nucleotides are TGTGCCAGCAGCTTTACCGGGGGGAGCTATGGCTACACCTTC. The whole variable domain, filled in from reference TRBV7-2 and TRBJ1-2, reads GAGVSQSPSNKVTEKGKDVELRCDPISGHTALYWYRQSLGQGLEFLIYFQGNSAPDKSGLPSDRFSAERTGGSVSTLTIQRTQQEDSAVYLCASSFTGGSYGYTFGSGTRLTVV.

The CDR3 protein is CASSSPAGEQYF. As DNA, the CDR3 is TGTGCCAGCAGCTCACCGGCGGGCGAGCAGTACTTC. The chain combines TRBV5-6 with TRBJ2-5; a possible D gene is TRBD2 (5 bases). The end of the DNA is better explained by TRBJ2-7, so the J call may be wrong. Germline values: CDR1 SGHDT, CDR2 YYEEEE. The CDR3 length is 12 residues.